The 3 T cell receptor beta chains listed next were all sequenced from one sample in a study of T cell changes during pregnancy in multiple sclerosis. Here immunoSEQ multiplex PCR was the method, and the copy in TCRdb shows in-frame clones only, minus some. The sample has tens of thousands of clones; about nine tenths are singletons. Sequences were derived from peripheral blood, sampled in the third trimester of pregnancy. Every receptor here comes from a female donor in good health, enrolled as a control in a pregnancy study.

This chain uses TRBV25-1 with TRBJ2-3, with 10 bases lining up with TRBD2. Germline V CDR1 and CDR2: MGHDK, SYGVNS. CDR3 size: 13 residues. Unmatched junction bases numbered 4, after V lost 8 bases and J lost 5 bases. The CDR3 is CASRPSGGDTQYF. CDR3 in DNA: TGTGCCAGCCGACCTAGCGGGGGAGATACGCAGTATTTT. Combining the CDR3 with reference TRBV25-1 and TRBJ2-3 gives the whole variable domain EADIYQTPRYLVIGTGKKITLECSQTMGHDKMYWYQQDPGMELHLIHYSYGVNSTEKGDLSSESTVSRIRTEHFPLTLESARPSHTSQYLCASRPSGGDTQYFGPGTRLTVL.

V usage is TRBV2 and J usage is TRBJ1-1, with 8 bases fitting TRBD1. The CDR3 spans 15 residues. V lost 6 bases, J lost 1 base, and 7 bases stayed unmatched. The germline gives CDR1 SNHLY, CDR2 FYNNEI. CDR3 DNA: TGTGCCAGCAGCGTACTGGACAGGGCGAACACTGAAGCTTTCTTT. The encoded protein is CASSVLDRANTEAFF.

The V and J genes are TRBV11-2 and TRBJ1-2; tentative D call: TRBD1 (6 bases). V lost 8 bases to trimming and J lost 8 bases, with 21 bases between them. Per germline, CDR1 SGHAT and CDR2 FQNNGV. There are 14 residues in the CDR3. The CDR3 spells CASGSVDSRGGYTF. The CDR3, as DNA: TGTGCCAGCGGTTCGGTGGACAGCCGTGGAGGCTACACCTTC.